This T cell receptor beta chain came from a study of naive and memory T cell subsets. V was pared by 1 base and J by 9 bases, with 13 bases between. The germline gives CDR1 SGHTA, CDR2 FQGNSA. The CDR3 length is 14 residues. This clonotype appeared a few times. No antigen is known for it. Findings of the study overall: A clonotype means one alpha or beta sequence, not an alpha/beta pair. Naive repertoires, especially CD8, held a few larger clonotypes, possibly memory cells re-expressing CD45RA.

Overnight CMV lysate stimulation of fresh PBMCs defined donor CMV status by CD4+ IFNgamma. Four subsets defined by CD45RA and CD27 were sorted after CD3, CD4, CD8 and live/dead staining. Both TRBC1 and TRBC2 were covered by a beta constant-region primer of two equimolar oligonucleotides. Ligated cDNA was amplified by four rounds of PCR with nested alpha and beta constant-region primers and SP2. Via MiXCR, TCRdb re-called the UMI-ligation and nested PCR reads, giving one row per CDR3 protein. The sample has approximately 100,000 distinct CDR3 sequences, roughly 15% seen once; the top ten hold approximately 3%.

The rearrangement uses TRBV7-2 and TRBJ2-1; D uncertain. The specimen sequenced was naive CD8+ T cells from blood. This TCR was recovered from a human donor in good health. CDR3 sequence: CASSLELGFSEQFF. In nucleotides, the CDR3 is TGTGCCAGCAGCTTAGAGTTGGGGTTTTCTGAGCAGTTCTTC.